The sequence of this T cell receptor (beta chain) was determined in a study of T cell responses to AZD1222 COVID-19 vaccine. Study outcomes and limitations: Along spike, vaccine-associated CD4 TCRs were found throughout, with dominance at 160-218 and 743-854. Mostly white British, mostly female donors; authors suggested clonal diversity may be underestimated.

Second doses at about 4 or about 12 weeks were pooled. V shed 1 base and J shed 3 bases, with 10 bases lying between them. The CDR3 consists of 15 residues. Germline CDR1 MNHEY, CDR2 SMNVEV (reference sequence). Profiled with immunoSEQ multiplex PCR; TCRdb holds only in-frame clones, not every one. The sample lists 90,000 to 130,000 clones; just under 95% were seen once. This clone is a singleton in its sample. The antigen remains undetermined. This specimen consisted of peripheral blood, obtained 28 days after the second AZD1222 dose. The chain uses TRBV27 and TRBJ2-1; D is possibly TRBD1 (5 bases). The receptor comes from an adult who received the AZD1222 COVID-19 vaccine. The CDR3 sequence is CASSLLQEGYNEQFF. The CDR3 DNA sequence: TGTGCCAGCAGTTTATTACAGGAAGGCTACAATGAGCAGTTCTTC.